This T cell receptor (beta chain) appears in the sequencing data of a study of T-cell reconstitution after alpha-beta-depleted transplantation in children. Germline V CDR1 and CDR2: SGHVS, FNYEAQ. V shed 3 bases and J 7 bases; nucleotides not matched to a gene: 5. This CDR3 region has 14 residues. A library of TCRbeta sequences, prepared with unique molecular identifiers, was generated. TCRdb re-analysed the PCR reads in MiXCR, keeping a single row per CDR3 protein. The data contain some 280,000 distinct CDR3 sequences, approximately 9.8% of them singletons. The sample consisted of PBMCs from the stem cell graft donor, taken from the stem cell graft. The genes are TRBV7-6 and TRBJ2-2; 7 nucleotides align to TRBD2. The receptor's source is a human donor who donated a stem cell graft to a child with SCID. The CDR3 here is CASSFTSGVGELFF. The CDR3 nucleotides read TGTGCCAGCAGCTTCACCAGCGGGGTCGGGGAGCTGTTTTTT.